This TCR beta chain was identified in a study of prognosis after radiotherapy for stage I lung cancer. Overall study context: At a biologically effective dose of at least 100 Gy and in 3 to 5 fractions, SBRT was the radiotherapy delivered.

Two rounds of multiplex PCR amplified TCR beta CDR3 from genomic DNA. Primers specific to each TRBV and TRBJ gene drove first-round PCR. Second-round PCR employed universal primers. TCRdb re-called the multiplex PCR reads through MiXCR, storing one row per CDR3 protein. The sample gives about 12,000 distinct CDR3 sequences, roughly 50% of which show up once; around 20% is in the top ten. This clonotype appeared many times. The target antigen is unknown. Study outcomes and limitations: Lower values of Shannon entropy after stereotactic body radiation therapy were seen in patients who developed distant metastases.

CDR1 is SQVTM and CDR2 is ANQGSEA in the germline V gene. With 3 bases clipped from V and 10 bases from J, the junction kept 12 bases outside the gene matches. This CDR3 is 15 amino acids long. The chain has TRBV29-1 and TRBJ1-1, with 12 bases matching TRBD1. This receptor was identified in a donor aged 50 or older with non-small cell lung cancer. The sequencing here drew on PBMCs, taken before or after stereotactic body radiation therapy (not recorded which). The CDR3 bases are TGCAGCGTTGAGGCCACCGGGACAGGGGGCGGGGGAGCTTTCTTT. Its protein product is CSVEATGTGGGGAFF.